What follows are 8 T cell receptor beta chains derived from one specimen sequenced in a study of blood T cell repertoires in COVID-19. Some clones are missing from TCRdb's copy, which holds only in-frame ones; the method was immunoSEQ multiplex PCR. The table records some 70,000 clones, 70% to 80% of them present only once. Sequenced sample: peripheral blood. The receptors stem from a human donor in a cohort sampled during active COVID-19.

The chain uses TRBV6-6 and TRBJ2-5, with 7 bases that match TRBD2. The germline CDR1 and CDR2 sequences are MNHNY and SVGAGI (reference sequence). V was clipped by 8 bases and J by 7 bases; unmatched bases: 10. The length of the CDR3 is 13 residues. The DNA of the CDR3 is TGTGCCAGCGGGAGGGTAGGGTACTTGACCCAGTACTTC. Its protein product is CASGRVGYLTQYF.

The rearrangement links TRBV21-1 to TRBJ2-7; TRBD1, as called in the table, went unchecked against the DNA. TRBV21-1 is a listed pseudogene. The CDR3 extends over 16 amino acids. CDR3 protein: CASSKAKGASPYEQYF. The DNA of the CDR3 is TGTGCCAGCAGCAAAGCGAAGGGGGCCTCCCCCTACGAGCAGTACTTC.

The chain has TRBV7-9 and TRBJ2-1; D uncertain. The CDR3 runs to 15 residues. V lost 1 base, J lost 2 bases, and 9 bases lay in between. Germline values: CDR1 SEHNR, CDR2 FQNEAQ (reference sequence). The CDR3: CASSLVTEPYNEQFF. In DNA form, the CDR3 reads TGTGCCAGCAGCTTAGTAACGGAGCCCTACAATGAGCAGTTCTTC.

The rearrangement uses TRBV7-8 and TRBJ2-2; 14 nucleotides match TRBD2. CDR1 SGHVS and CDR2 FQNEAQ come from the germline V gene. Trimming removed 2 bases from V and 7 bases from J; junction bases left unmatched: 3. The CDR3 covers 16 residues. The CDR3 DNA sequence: TGTGCCAGCAGCTTACCGGGACTAGCGGGAGTCGGGGAGCTGTTTTTT. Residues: CASSLPGLAGVGELFF.

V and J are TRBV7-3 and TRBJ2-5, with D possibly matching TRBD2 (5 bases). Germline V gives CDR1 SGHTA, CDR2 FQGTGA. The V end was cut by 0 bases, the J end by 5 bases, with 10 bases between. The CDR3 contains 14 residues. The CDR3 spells CASSLTTSSETQYF. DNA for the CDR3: TGTGCCAGCAGCTTAACAACTAGTTCTGAGACCCAGTACTTC.

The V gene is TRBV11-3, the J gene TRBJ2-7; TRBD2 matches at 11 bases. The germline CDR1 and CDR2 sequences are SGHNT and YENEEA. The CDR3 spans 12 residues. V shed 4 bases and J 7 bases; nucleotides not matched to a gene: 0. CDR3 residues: CASSSSGGEQYF. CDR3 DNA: TGTGCCAGCAGCTCTAGCGGGGGGGAGCAGTACTTC. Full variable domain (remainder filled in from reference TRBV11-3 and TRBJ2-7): EAGVVQSPRYKIIEKKQPVAFWCNPISGHNTLYWYLQNLGQGPELLIRYENEEAVDDSQLPKDRFSAERLKGVDSTLKIQPAELGDSAVYLCASSSSGGEQYFGPGTRLTVT.

In DNA form, the CDR3 reads TGTGCCAGCAGCTTTGACAGGGACCGCAATCAGCCCCAGCATTTT. It codes for CASSFDRDRNQPQHF. The chain employs TRBV6-5 and TRBJ1-5; 7 bases map to TRBD1. Germline trimming cut 6 bases from V and 2 bases from J; bases unmatched to any gene: 7. The length of the CDR3 is 15 residues. Germline CDR1 reads MNHEY; CDR2 reads SVGAGI.

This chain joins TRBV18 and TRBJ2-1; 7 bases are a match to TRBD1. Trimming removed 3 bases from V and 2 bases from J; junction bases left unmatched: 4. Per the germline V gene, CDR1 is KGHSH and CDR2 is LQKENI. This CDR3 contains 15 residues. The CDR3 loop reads CASSPLGTAYNEQFF. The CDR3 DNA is TGTGCCAGCTCACCCCTCGGGACAGCCTACAATGAGCAGTTCTTC. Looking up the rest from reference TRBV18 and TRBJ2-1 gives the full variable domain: NAGVMQNPRHLVRRRGQEARLRCSPMKGHSHVYWYRQLPEEGLKFMVYLQKENIIDESGMPKERFSAEFPKEGPSILRIQQVVRGDSAAYFCASSPLGTAYNEQFFGPGTRLTVL.